Below are 13 T cell receptor beta chains sequenced from a single sample in a study of radiotherapy plus CTLA-4 blockade in lung cancer. Assay used: immunoSEQ multiplex PCR; TCRdb lists only in-frame clones, some missing. The table has about 110,000 clones, 85% to 90% seen once. The sequences come from peripheral blood, collected from a patient treated with radiotherapy plus ipilimumab. The receptors here all came from a human donor with non-small cell lung cancer that progressed on radiotherapy plus ipilimumab. Some clones in this sample may be carry-over from other donors' samples.

The chain carries TRBV6-5 and TRBJ2-5, with TRBD1 identical over 7 bases. The CDR3 is 13 residues long. Germline lookup yields CDR1 MNHEY and CDR2 SVGAGI. V shed 4 bases and J 4 bases; nucleotides not matched to a gene: 3. The DNA for the CDR3 is TGTGCCAGCAGTTTAAGGGGGCCAGAGACCCAGTACTTC. The encoded protein is CASSLRGPETQYF.

This rearrangement joins TRBV7-8 to TRBJ1-5; no definite D call. This CDR3 comprises 15 residues. Trimming cost V 1 base and J 0 bases, with 7 bases left between them. CDR1 is SGHVS, CDR2 FQNEAQ, per germline. CDR3 nucleotide sequence: TGTGCCAGCAGCTTAGATATGTATAGCAATCAGCCCCAGCATTTT. Protein: CASSLDMYSNQPQHF.

The chain couples TRBV5-5 to TRBJ2-1, with D perhaps matching TRBD2 (5 bases). The CDR3 is 15 residues long. V dropped 0 bases and J dropped 0 bases, with 7 bases sitting between them. CDR1 and CDR2 (germline): SGHKS, YYEKEE (reference sequence). Here the CDR3 reads CASSLGGSSYNEQFF. For the CDR3, the DNA is TGTGCCAGCAGCTTGGGAGGGAGCTCCTACAATGAGCAGTTCTTC.

The rearrangement joins TRBV11-2 to TRBJ1-2; tentatively, D is TRBD1 (5 bases). This CDR3 has 18 residues. The V gene lost 1 base and the J gene lost 0 bases, with 18 bases spanning the gap. Germline V gene lookup returns CDR1 SGHAT and CDR2 FQNNGV. The CDR3 nucleotides read TGTGCCAGCAGCTTAGTCCGATACACGGGACCACCTAACTATGGCTACACCTTC. Amino acids: CASSLVRYTGPPNYGYTF.

This sequence joins TRBV15 and TRBJ1-2; a weak D match, TRBD1 (6 bases). The CDR3 has 14 amino acids. V was pared by 9 bases and J by 0 bases, with 14 bases between. Germline V gene lookup returns CDR1 LNHNV and CDR2 YYDKDF (reference sequence). CDR3 nucleotides: TGTGCCACTAAAAGAGGGACATCTAACTATGGCTACACCTTC. Protein: CATKRGTSNYGYTF.

This chain links TRBV7-6 with TRBJ2-1, with TRBD1 identical over 8 bases. CDR3 length: 14 residues. Germline CDR1 and CDR2: SGHVS and FNYEAQ. Unmatched junction bases numbered 6, after V lost 4 bases and J lost 7 bases. CDR3 coding DNA: TGTGCCAGCAGCTCCCGGACAGGGACGAATGAGCAGTTCTTC. Encoded protein: CASSSRTGTNEQFF.

The rearrangement joins TRBV2 to TRBJ1-3, with D uncertain. In germline, CDR1 is SNHLY, CDR2 FYNNEI. This CDR3 contains 16 residues. V dropped 6 bases and J dropped 0 bases, with 15 bases sitting between them. The CDR3 spells CASRRLVGSSGNTIYF. DNA of the CDR3: TGTGCCAGCAGACGTCTTGTTGGTAGCTCTGGAAACACCATATATTTT.

This rearrangement joins TRBV2 to TRBJ2-7, with D maybe TRBD2 (7 bases). The V gene lost 3 bases and the J gene lost 4 bases, with 16 bases spanning the gap. In germline, CDR1 is SNHLY, CDR2 FYNNEI. This CDR3 is 15 amino acids long. The CDR3 coding sequence is TGTGCCAGCAGTGAGGCGGGGGCCAGCGTTTACGAGCAGTACTTC. Its translation is CASSEAGASVYEQYF.

The chain couples TRBV5-4 to TRBJ1-6, with D unclear. The CDR3 length is 13 residues. V lost 1 base, J lost 14 bases, and 13 bases lay in between. The germline CDR1 and CDR2 sequences are SGHNT and YYREEE (reference sequence). CDR3 protein: CASSLPAFESLHF. The CDR3 bases are TGTGCCAGCAGCTTGCCGGCATTCGAATCCCTCCACTTT.

The chain is built from TRBV5-5 and TRBJ1-3; 7 bases map to TRBD1. V dropped 1 base and J dropped 4; count of bases not matched to a gene: 8. Germline-derived CDR1 and CDR2 are SGHKS and YYEKEE (reference sequence). This CDR3 is 16 amino acids long. The CDR3 sequence: CASSLTGASGGNTIYF. The CDR3 nucleotides read TGTGCCAGCAGCTTGACAGGGGCCTCGGGGGGAAACACCATATATTTT. Full variable domain (remainder filled in from reference TRBV5-5 and TRBJ1-3): DAGVTQSPTHLIKTRGQQVTLRCSPISGHKSVSWYQQVLGQGPQFIFQYYEKEERGRGNFPDRFSARQFPNYSSELNVNALLLGDSALYLCASSLTGASGGNTIYFGEGSWLTVV.

The rearrangement links TRBV5-4 to TRBJ2-2; D may match TRBD1 or TRBD2 (5 bases each). From germline, CDR1 is SGHNT and CDR2 YYREEE (reference sequence). V gave up 4 bases and J gave up 5 bases, with 9 bases separating them. The length of the CDR3 is 13 residues. CDR3 sequence: CASSRDATGELFF. DNA for the CDR3: TGTGCCAGCAGCCGGGACGCTACCGGGGAGCTGTTTTTT.

The chain combines TRBV7-9 with TRBJ2-7; possibly TRBD1 for D (6 bases). The germline V and J ends were trimmed by 3 bases and 3 bases, with 9 bases remaining between them. From germline, CDR1 is SEHNR and CDR2 FQNEAQ (reference sequence). This CDR3 is built from 13 residues. The CDR3 sequence is CASSLGDNYEQYF. The DNA of the CDR3 is TGTGCCAGCAGCTTGGGGGACAACTACGAGCAGTACTTC.

The gene calls are TRBV4-3 and TRBJ2-4; weak D call: TRBD1 (5 bases). With 0 bases removed from V and 6 bases from J, the gap between germline ends came to 9 bases. This CDR3 is 14 amino acids long. Germline V gene data show CDR1 as LGHNA and CDR2 as YSLEER. CDR3 coding DNA: TGCGCCAGCAGCCAAGAATGGCAGGGAAACATTCAGTACTTC. This gives the protein CASSQEWQGNIQYF.